The T cell receptor (beta chain) under discussion was sequenced for a study of lymphopenia after photon versus proton radiotherapy. Findings and limits, study-wide: Only patients who died were analyzed for survival; proton advantage is unproven. After lymphocyte nadir, photon-treated repertoires showed oligoclonal expansion, especially CD8+ Temra. Proton therapy kept repertoires fairly stable, unlike photons, which gained effector/memory cells.

Sequenced by immunoSEQ multiplex PCR; TCRdb stores in-frame clones only, minus some. The table lists some 30,000 clones, 90% of them singletons, with approximately 6.8% in the top ten. On this clone itself: Its antigen remains unidentified.

CDR1 is MDHEN, CDR2 SYDVKM, per germline. This CDR3 is 15 amino acids long. V was pared by 0 bases and J by 8 bases, with 14 bases between. The chain combines TRBV28 with TRBJ2-1; possible D gene TRBD2, 6 bases. The sequenced sample was peripheral blood, obtained from a patient treated with photon-based radiotherapy. The TCR was taken from a woman between 50 and 59 years old with pancreatic cancer. In DNA form, the CDR3 reads TGTGCCAGCAGTTTATGGGGTAGCGGTCCCGATGAGCAGTTCTTC. Translation: CASSLWGSGPDEQFF.